One sample yielded the 32 T cell receptor beta chains listed below, sequenced in a study of blood T cell repertoires in COVID-19. Profiling relied on immunoSEQ multiplex PCR, and the TCRdb table lists in-frame clones only, not all of them. Altogether 140,000 to 150,000 clones are present, approximately 80% being singletons, with the ten largest covering about an eighth. What was sequenced was peripheral blood. The receptors were sampled from a man in his sixties with active or convalescent COVID-19.

The V and J genes are TRBV13 and TRBJ2-7; 7 bases are a match to TRBD2. Germline V gives CDR1 PRHDT, CDR2 FYEKMQ (reference sequence). J was trimmed by 3 bases and V by 4 bases; bases with no gene match: 9. CDR3 length equals 15 residues. Here the CDR3 DNA reads TGTGCCAGCAGCTCCCTAGGGGAGGGGCACTACGAGCAGTACTTC. Protein product: CASSSLGEGHYEQYF.

The rearrangement links TRBV5-1 to TRBJ2-3, with 7 positions matching TRBD2. The V and J ends lost 0 bases and 5 bases, in that order; junction bases with no gene match: 3. This CDR3 comprises 14 residues. Germline lookup yields CDR1 SGHRS and CDR2 YFSETQ. In nucleotides, the CDR3 is TGCGCCAGCAGCTTGGACGGGAGGAAAGATACGCAGTATTTT. Its translation is CASSLDGRKDTQYF.

V gene TRBV30 combines with J gene TRBJ2-7; TRBD1 matches at 7 bases. Germline V lookup: CDR1 GTSNPN, CDR2 SVGIG (reference sequence). J was trimmed by 3 bases and V by 6 bases; bases with no gene match: 8. The CDR3 length is 13 residues. CDR3 amino acids: CACRTGVFYEQYF. CDR3 nucleotides: TGTGCCTGCAGGACAGGCGTTTTCTACGAGCAGTACTTC.

This clone occurred a few times. The chain recombines TRBV20-1 with TRBJ2-7, with 10 nucleotides matching TRBD1. Germline assignment: CDR1 DFQATT and CDR2 SNEGSKA (reference sequence). Trimming cost V 3 bases and J 2 bases; bases outside gene matches: 7. The CDR3 has 15 residues. The CDR3 protein is CSASGTGESAYEQYF. Written as DNA, the CDR3 is TGCAGTGCTAGTGGGACAGGGGAGAGTGCCTACGAGCAGTACTTC.

The chain uses TRBV7-2 and TRBJ1-5; D perhaps matches TRBD1 (5 bases). Germline V lookup: CDR1 SGHTA, CDR2 FQGNSA. The V end lost 1 base, the J end lost 5 bases, and 12 bases lay between the germline ends. This CDR3 is built from 15 residues. Written as DNA, the CDR3 is TGTGCCAGCAGCTTAGGGAGGGGCCTCTATCAGCCCCAGCATTTT. This translates into CASSLGRGLYQPQHF.

The chain combines TRBV5-6 with TRBJ2-5, with 9 bases that match TRBD2. The V segment lost 4 bases and the J segment 4 bases; nucleotides outside the gene matches: 11. CDR3 length equals 16 residues. Germline loops: CDR1 SGHDT, CDR2 YYEEEE. The CDR3 coding sequence is TGTGCCAGCAGCCAGACTAGCGGCTTAAGGGGAGAGACCCAGTACTTC. Its protein is CASSQTSGLRGETQYF.

The V and J genes are TRBV11-2 and TRBJ2-1, with a weak D call TRBD1 (6 bases). V gave up 1 base and J gave up 12 bases, with 19 bases separating them. CDR3 length equals 15 residues. Germline CDR1 SGHAT, CDR2 FQNNGV. CDR3 in amino acids: CASSLGTDRMARQFF. CDR3 DNA: TGTGCCAGCAGCTTAGGGACAGACCGTATGGCTCGGCAGTTCTTC. The full variable domain, its missing parts supplied by reference TRBV11-2 and TRBJ2-1, is EAGVAQSPRYKIIEKRQSVAFWCNPISGHATLYWYQQILGQGPKLLIQFQNNGVVDDSQLPKDRFSAERLKGVDSTLKIQPAKLEDSAVYLCASSLGTDRMARQFFGPGTRLTVL.

V is TRBV27 and J is TRBJ2-7; TRBD1 matches 9 bases. This CDR3 spans 15 amino acids. Trimming cost V 3 bases and J 5 bases; bases outside gene matches: 8. Germline values: CDR1 MNHEY, CDR2 SMNVEV (reference sequence). DNA for the CDR3: TGTGCCAGCAGTTTCTTGGGACAGGGTTTCCACGAGCAGTACTTC. This gives the protein CASSFLGQGFHEQYF.

This clone has just one count. The chain combines TRBV7-8 with TRBJ1-2; no clear D gene. The germline V gene has CDR1 SGHVS and CDR2 FQNEAQ. This CDR3 contains 14 residues. V was cut by 0 bases and J by 4 bases, with 9 bases left in between. CDR3 region: CASSLAVILYGYTF. The CDR3 DNA reads as TGTGCCAGCAGCTTAGCGGTTATACTCTATGGCTACACCTTC.

The chain employs TRBV20-1 and TRBJ2-7, with TRBD1 as a possible D gene (5 bases). Germline CDR1 DFQATT, CDR2 SNEGSKA (reference sequence). There are 13 residues in the CDR3. Trimming removed 3 bases at V and 2 bases at J, with 11 bases between. The DNA for the CDR3 is TGCAGTGCTAGTACCCAGGGTCCCTACGAGCAGTACTTC. This codes for CSASTQGPYEQYF.

The J gene is TRBJ1-5, the V gene TRBV19; D is unclear. Germline V lookup: CDR1 LNHDA, CDR2 SQIVND (reference sequence). V was shortened by 3 bases and J by 7 bases, with 13 bases between the two germline ends. The CDR3 totals 14 residues. Here the CDR3 reads CASSIRQANQPQHF. The DNA for the CDR3 is TGTGCCAGTAGTATTAGGCAGGCGAACCAGCCCCAGCATTTT.

J is TRBJ2-7 and V is TRBV5-1; 7 nucleotides line up with TRBD1. The CDR3 covers 14 residues. Germline lookup yields CDR1 SGHRS and CDR2 YFSETQ. V shed 0 bases, J shed 7 bases, and the junction held 7 bases outside the gene matches. CDR3 residues: CASSLVTGVGEQYF. CDR3 sequence (DNA): TGCGCCAGCAGCTTGGTTACAGGGGTGGGGGAGCAGTACTTC. Variable domain in full (rest from reference TRBV5-1 and TRBJ2-7): KAGVTQTPRYLIKTRGQQVTLSCSPISGHRSVSWYQQTPGQGLQFLFEYFSETQRNKGNFPGRFSGRQFSNSRSEMNVSTLELGDSALYLCASSLVTGVGEQYFGPGTRLTVT.

This rearrangement joins TRBV5-1 to TRBJ2-1, with TRBD1 matching over 9 bases. The CDR3 contains 16 residues. The junction had 8 bases not matched to a gene; V was cut back by 4 bases and J by 3 bases. Germline loops: CDR1 SGHRS, CDR2 YFSETQ. The CDR3: CASSLSGTGYYNEQFF. The CDR3 DNA follows: TGCGCCAGCAGCCTGTCCGGGACAGGGTACTACAATGAGCAGTTCTTC. The entire variable domain, with the rest obtained from reference TRBV5-1 and TRBJ2-1, is as follows: KAGVTQTPRYLIKTRGQQVTLSCSPISGHRSVSWYQQTPGQGLQFLFEYFSETQRNKGNFPGRFSGRQFSNSRSEMNVSTLELGDSALYLCASSLSGTGYYNEQFFGPGTRLTVL.

This chain uses TRBV18 with TRBJ2-2; D possibly corresponds to TRBD2 (5 bases). V lost 6 bases, J lost 4 bases, and 9 bases lay in between. In germline, CDR1 is KGHSH, CDR2 LQKENI. There are 13 residues in the CDR3. In nucleotides, the CDR3 is TGTGCCAGCTCCGGGATCTCCACCGGGGAGCTGTTTTTT. It translates to CASSGISTGELFF.

This chain connects TRBV4-2 to TRBJ1-2; D unclear. The CDR3 consists of 15 residues. The ends were cut back, 0 bases at V and 4 bases at J, with 12 bases in the middle. Germline CDR1 LGHNA, CDR2 YNFKEQ. For the CDR3, the DNA is TGTGCCAGCAGCCAAGATGAGAGGGTTGGCTATGGCTACACCTTC. Protein sequence: CASSQDERVGYGYTF.

The V and J genes are TRBV2 and TRBJ1-6, with D perhaps TRBD1 (5 bases). V was cut by 5 bases and J by 10 bases, with 18 bases left in between. CDR3 length: 15 amino acids. Per the germline V gene, CDR1 is SNHLY and CDR2 is FYNNEI. The CDR3 reads CASSTRGGGYSPLHF. For the CDR3, the DNA is TGTGCCAGCAGTACCCGCGGGGGAGGTTACTCACCCCTCCACTTT.

The chain carries TRBV5-1 and TRBJ2-1, with TRBD1 matching 7 bases. Unmatched junction bases numbered 6, after V lost 0 bases and J lost 6 bases. The CDR3 runs to 15 residues. Per the germline V gene, CDR1 is SGHRS and CDR2 is YFSETQ. The CDR3 here is CASSLEQGLSNEQFF. CDR3 DNA: TGCGCCAGCAGCTTGGAACAGGGGCTGAGCAATGAGCAGTTCTTC.

CDR3 region: CASSFREAASGYGYTF. CDR3 nucleotide sequence: TGTGCCAGCAGCTTCCGTGAGGCCGCCTCTGGCTATGGCTACACCTTC. V is TRBV7-9 and J is TRBJ1-2; D not resolved. From germline, CDR1 is SEHNR and CDR2 FQNEAQ (reference sequence). Between the trimmed V and J ends, which lost 3 bases and 4 bases, there was a span of 18 bases. The CDR3 has 16 amino acids. The full variable domain, completed using reference TRBV7-9 and TRBJ1-2, is DTGVSQNPRHKITKRGQNVTFRCDPISEHNRLYWYRQTLGQGPEFLTYFQNEAQLEKSRLLSDRFSAERPKGSFSTLEIQRTEQGDSAMYLCASSFREAASGYGYTFGSGTRLTVV.

The V gene is TRBV9, the J gene TRBJ1-4, with 11 bases aligning to TRBD1. This CDR3 is 17 amino acids long. CDR1 is SGDLS and CDR2 is YYNGEE in the germline V gene. With V trimmed by 2 bases and J by 7 bases, 10 bases remained unmatched. In nucleotides, the CDR3 is TGTGCCAGCAGCGTCGACCTTCCGGGACAGGGGGGTGAAAAACTGTTTTTT. Translated: CASSVDLPGQGGEKLFF. Together with reference TRBV9 and TRBJ1-4, the CDR3 gives the full variable domain: DSGVTQTPKHLITATGQRVTLRCSPRSGDLSVYWYQQSLDQGLQFLIQYYNGEERAKGNILERFSAQQFPDLHSELNLSSLELGDSALYFCASSVDLPGQGGEKLFFGSGTQLSVL.

V and J are TRBV28 and TRBJ1-5; 8 nucleotides align to TRBD1. This CDR3 contains 15 residues. V lost 6 bases and J lost 5; bases outside the gene matches: 9. Germline values: CDR1 MDHEN, CDR2 SYDVKM. CDR3 residues: CASSSDRALDQPQHF. Here the CDR3 DNA reads TGTGCCAGCAGCTCGGACAGGGCATTGGATCAGCCCCAGCATTTT.

This chain uses TRBV7-2 with TRBJ2-1, with a possible D match to TRBD1 (6 bases). V lost 5 bases and J lost 7, with 12 bases in between. This CDR3 region has 13 residues. Germline assignment: CDR1 SGHTA and CDR2 FQGNSA. The CDR3 reads CASSGLTGNEQFF. In nucleotides, the CDR3 is TGTGCCAGCAGCGGCCTAACAGGGAATGAGCAGTTCTTC.

The chain is built from TRBV14 and TRBJ2-3; 12 nucleotides match TRBD2. J was trimmed by 0 bases and V by 4 bases; bases with no gene match: 5. The germline gives CDR1 SGHDN, CDR2 FVKESK. The CDR3 consists of 17 residues. CDR3 in DNA: TGTGCCAGCAGCCGTGGACTAGCGGGGATTAGCACAGATACGCAGTATTTT. Residues: CASSRGLAGISTDTQYF.

The chain is built from TRBV5-1 and TRBJ2-7; a possible D gene is TRBD2 (6 bases). From germline, CDR1 is SGHRS and CDR2 YFSETQ. V was cut by 2 bases and J by 7 bases, with 25 bases left in between. The CDR3 has 17 amino acids. The CDR3 loop reads CASSFTWRDSSSGEQYF. CDR3 coding DNA: TGCGCCAGCAGCTTTACCTGGAGGGACTCATCCTCGGGGGAGCAGTACTTC. Full variable domain (remainder filled in from reference TRBV5-1 and TRBJ2-7): KAGVTQTPRYLIKTRGQQVTLSCSPISGHRSVSWYQQTPGQGLQFLFEYFSETQRNKGNFPGRFSGRQFSNSRSEMNVSTLELGDSALYLCASSFTWRDSSSGEQYFGPGTRLTVT.

The chain combines TRBV4-2 with TRBJ2-7; tentative D call: TRBD1 (5 bases). The CDR3 is 14 residues long. Trimming took off 1 base at V and 2 bases at J, with 9 bases between the two ends. From germline, CDR1 is LGHNA and CDR2 YNFKEQ. CDR3 nucleotides: TGTGCCAGCAGCCAAGGGCAGGGAACCTACGAGCAGTACTTC. Amino acid sequence: CASSQGQGTYEQYF.

The V call is TRBV4-3, the J call TRBJ1-2; possible D gene TRBD1, 5 bases. The CDR3 extends over 14 amino acids. The germline V gene has CDR1 LGHNA and CDR2 YSLEER. The V and J ends lost 4 bases and 4 bases respectively, with 13 bases between them. CDR3 DNA: TGCGCCAGCAGCCCACGACAGACTCTCTATGGCTACACCTTC. Translating gives CASSPRQTLYGYTF.

The V call is TRBV6-1, the J call TRBJ1-2; D possibly corresponds to TRBD1 (5 bases). The CDR3 sequence is 15 residues long. Germline CDR1 and CDR2: MNHNS and SASEGT. V was pared by 2 bases and J by 0 bases, with 10 bases between. The CDR3 here is CASSEQGIANYGYTF. The CDR3, as DNA: TGTGCCAGCAGTGAACAGGGTATCGCTAACTATGGCTACACCTTC.

The chain combines TRBV28 with TRBJ2-1; TRBD2 matches at 9 bases. Germline CDR1 reads MDHEN; CDR2 reads SYDVKM. CDR3 length: 16 amino acids. V gave up 2 bases and J gave up 2 bases; unmatched junction bases: 4. The DNA for the CDR3 is TGTGCCAGCAGTTTAGGCGGGAGGGCCGCCTACAATGAGCAGTTCTTC. Translating it yields CASSLGGRAAYNEQFF.

This chain links TRBV3-1 (or the pseudogene TRBV3-2) with TRBJ2-7; no firm D call. The CDR3 contains 15 residues. V lost 4 bases and J lost 0, with 13 bases in between. CDR1 and CDR2 (germline): LGHDT, YNNKEL (reference sequence). In DNA form, the CDR3 reads TGTGCCAGCAGCCGACAACGGATAGGCTCCTACGAGCAGTACTTC. Amino acid sequence: CASSRQRIGSYEQYF.

The chain couples TRBV7-2 to TRBJ2-7, with 8 bases aligning to TRBD2. CDR3 size: 15 residues. Germline V gene sequence: CDR1 SGHTA, CDR2 FQGNSA. The V segment lost 5 bases and the J segment 1 base; nucleotides outside the gene matches: 7. For the CDR3, the DNA is TGTGCCAGCAGCCCCGGGATAGCGGGATCCTACGAGCAGTACTTC. As protein: CASSPGIAGSYEQYF.

This chain uses TRBV10-3 with TRBJ1-2; TRBD1 might be the D (6 bases). Germline-derived CDR1 and CDR2 are ENHRY and SYGVKD. V was pared by 4 bases and J by 8 bases, with 20 bases between. CDR3 size: 15 residues. DNA of the CDR3: TGTGCCATCAGTGCCGAGTCCAGGCAGGGGCGAGGCTACACCTTC. It encodes CAISAESRQGRGYTF.

The V call is TRBV30, the J call TRBJ2-3; no reliable D call. The CDR3 runs to 13 residues. V lost 0 bases and J 5 bases, leaving 9 bases between the germline ends. Germline values: CDR1 GTSNPN, CDR2 SVGIG (reference sequence). CDR3 in DNA: TGTGCCTGGAGTGTGTTAGATCTAGATACGCAGTATTTT. Its translation is CAWSVLDLDTQYF.

The chain is built from TRBV30 and TRBJ1-1; 8 nucleotides align to TRBD1. CDR3 size: 14 residues. CDR1 GTSNPN and CDR2 SVGIG come from the germline V gene (reference sequence). V dropped 1 base and J dropped 0; count of bases not matched to a gene: 1. DNA of the CDR3: TGTGCCTGGAGTGGGACAGGGATGAACACTGAAGCTTTCTTT. The encoded protein is CAWSGTGMNTEAFF.